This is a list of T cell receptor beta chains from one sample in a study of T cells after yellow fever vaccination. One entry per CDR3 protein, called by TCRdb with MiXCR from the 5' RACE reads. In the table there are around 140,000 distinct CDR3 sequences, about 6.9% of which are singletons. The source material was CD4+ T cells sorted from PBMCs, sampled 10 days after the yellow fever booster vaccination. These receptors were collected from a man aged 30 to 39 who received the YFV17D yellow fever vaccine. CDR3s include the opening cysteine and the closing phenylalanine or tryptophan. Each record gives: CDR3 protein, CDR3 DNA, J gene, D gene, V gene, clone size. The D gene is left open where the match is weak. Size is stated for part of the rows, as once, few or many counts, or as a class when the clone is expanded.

CASSTGQGGQPQHF TGTGCCAGCAGTACAGGACAGGGTGGTCAGCCCCAGCATTTT TRBJ1-5 TRBD1 TRBV2 few
CASSTGTSGTYEQFF TGTGCCAGCAGTACCGGGACTAGCGGGACATATGAGCAGTTCTTC TRBJ2-1 TRBD2 TRBV7-2 NA
CASSFIGTQDTQYF TGTGCCAGCAGCTTCATAGGGACTCAAGATACGCAGTATTTT TRBJ2-3 NA TRBV7-9 many
CASSRPPYEQFF TGTGCCAGCAGCCGGCCCCCTTATGAGCAGTTCTTC TRBJ2-1 NA TRBV7-2 many
CASTLRGSGEQFF TGTGCCAGCACCCTCAGGGGGTCGGGTGAGCAGTTCTTC TRBJ2-1 TRBD1 TRBV11-1 few
CAIGQSQETQYF TGTGCCATCGGACAGAGCCAAGAGACCCAGTACTTC TRBJ2-5 NA TRBV10-3 many
CSANAGPISGNTIYF TGCAGTGCTAACGCTGGACCGATCTCTGGAAACACCATATATTTT TRBJ1-3 NA TRBV20-1 NA
CASMPGQSSYNEQFF TGCGCCAGCATGCCGGGCCAATCCTCCTACAATGAGCAGTTCTTC TRBJ2-1 NA TRBV10-2 many
CASRDISSYNEQFF TGTGCCAGCAGGGACATAAGCTCCTACAATGAGCAGTTCTTC TRBJ2-1 NA TRBV12-3/TRBV12-4 many
CSARDPQRGAETQYF TGCAGTGCTAGAGATCCCCAGCGGGGAGCGGAGACCCAGTACTTC TRBJ2-5 TRBD2 TRBV20-1 many
CSARSGSDAYEQYF TGCAGTGCTAGGAGCGGGAGCGATGCCTACGAGCAGTACTTC TRBJ2-7 TRBD2 TRBV20-1 many
CSAQPGQGAYEQYF TGCAGTGCGCAACCGGGACAGGGGGCTTACGAGCAGTACTTC TRBJ2-7 TRBD1 TRBV20-1 many
CASSPGQGATYEQYF TGTGCCAGCAGCCCGGGACAGGGGGCCACCTACGAGCAGTACTTC TRBJ2-7 TRBD1 TRBV7-8 many
CASSRTEGPGQPQHF TGCGCCAGCAGCCGGACGGAGGGTCCGGGGCAGCCCCAGCATTTT TRBJ1-5 NA TRBV4-1 few
CASSPGTSISTGELFF TGTGCCAGCAGCCCCGGGACATCCATCAGCACCGGGGAGCTGTTTTTT TRBJ2-2 NA TRBV7-6 many
CATSRDQGNSPLHF TGTGCCACCAGCAGAGACCAGGGTAATTCACCCCTCCACTTT TRBJ1-6 NA TRBV15 many
CASSLFREFYTGELFF TGTGCCAGCAGTTTGTTCCGGGAGTTTTACACCGGGGAGCTGTTTTTT TRBJ2-2 NA TRBV12-3/TRBV12-4 many
CASSSHQNTEAFF TGTGCCAGCAGCTCCCACCAGAACACTGAAGCTTTCTTT TRBJ1-1 NA TRBV7-2 few
CATSDLGGRAQGNEQFF TGTGCCACCAGTGATTTAGGCGGGAGGGCCCAAGGTAATGAGCAGTTCTTC TRBJ2-1 TRBD2 TRBV24-1 many
CASSHLGGGEKLFF TGTGCCAGCAGCCACCTAGGGGGAGGTGAAAAACTGTTTTTT TRBJ1-4 NA TRBV3-1 many
CASSQEGRATDTQYF TGCGCCAGCAGCCAAGAAGGGAGAGCAACAGATACGCAGTATTTT TRBJ2-3 NA TRBV4-3 NA
CAWGREASPLHF TGTGCCTGGGGACGGGAAGCCTCACCCCTCCACTTT TRBJ1-6 NA TRBV30 few
CASSPPEGLAGTQYF TGTGCCAGCTCACCACCGGAGGGACTAGCTGGGACCCAGTACTTC TRBJ2-5 TRBD2 TRBV18 many
CASSSQSEAFF TGTGCCAGCAGCTCACAGTCTGAAGCTTTCTTT TRBJ1-1 NA TRBV7-9 many
CASKLGGGKTQYF TGTGCCAGCAAATTAGGGGGTGGGAAGACCCAGTACTTC TRBJ2-5 NA TRBV7-2 NA
CASSRGAGGKRTDTQYF TGTGCCAGCAGCAGAGGAGCGGGAGGGAAGAGGACAGATACGCAGTATTTT TRBJ2-3 TRBD2 TRBV7-9 many
CASSLVGTPNQPQHF TGTGCCAGCAGCTTAGTCGGGACCCCCAATCAGCCCCAGCATTTT TRBJ1-5 NA TRBV7-2 few
CASSTDRSTDTQYF TGCGCCAGCAGCACGGACAGAAGCACAGATACGCAGTATTTT TRBJ2-3 NA TRBV5-1 many
CSVGQIHGYTF TGCAGCGTTGGTCAGATCCATGGCTACACCTTC TRBJ1-2 NA TRBV29-1 NA
CASPAPGAARRTEAFF TGTGCCAGTCCAGCGCCGGGGGCAGCCCGGCGGACTGAAGCTTTCTTT TRBJ1-1 NA TRBV28 many
CSAGSKRTSGNNEQFF TGCAGTGCTGGATCAAAGCGGACTAGCGGCAACAATGAGCAGTTCTTC TRBJ2-1 TRBD2 TRBV20-1 few
CASIIPGVLEQYF TGTGCCAGCATCATCCCGGGGGTGTTGGAGCAGTACTTC TRBJ2-7 NA TRBV7-9 many
CASSVDWQGASNEQFF TGCGCCAGCAGTGTCGATTGGCAGGGTGCCTCCAATGAGCAGTTCTTC TRBJ2-1 NA TRBV5-1 many
CASTSGKETQYF TGCGCCAGCACTAGCGGGAAAGAGACCCAGTACTTC TRBJ2-5 TRBD2 TRBV5-1 many
CAWSVGGTDTQYF TGTGCCTGGAGTGTAGGCGGTACAGATACGCAGTATTTT TRBJ2-3 NA TRBV30 many
CASTDLAGGSETQYF TGTGCCAGCACCGATCTAGCGGGAGGGAGCGAGACCCAGTACTTC TRBJ2-5 TRBD2 TRBV11-2 few
CASSLDYAKTQYF TGTGCCAGCAGCTTGGACTACGCGAAGACCCAGTACTTC TRBJ2-5 NA TRBV7-9 many
CATSRDNNPVYAHEQYF TGTGCCACCAGCAGAGATAATAACCCCGTATACGCCCACGAGCAGTACTTC TRBJ2-7 NA TRBV15 many
CASSQFSSGGTEAFF TGTGCCAGCAGTCAATTCTCTTCAGGAGGAACTGAAGCTTTCTTT TRBJ1-1 NA TRBV12-3/TRBV12-4 many
CASSLQGEETQYF TGCGCCAGCAGCTTACAAGGAGAGGAGACCCAGTACTTC TRBJ2-5 NA TRBV5-1 NA
CASSHAPTYPDTQYF TGTGCCAGCAGCCATGCCCCCACGTACCCAGATACGCAGTATTTT TRBJ2-3 NA TRBV3-1 many
CAISGPGQRGSGTDTQYF TGTGCCATCAGCGGTCCGGGACAGCGTGGTTCGGGTACAGATACGCAGTATTTT TRBJ2-3 TRBD1 TRBV10-3 many
CSAPGTSTYEQYF TGCAGTGCCCCCGGGACGTCCACCTACGAGCAGTACTTC TRBJ2-7 NA TRBV20-1 many
CASILRGGGTEAFF TGTGCCAGCATCCTACGCGGCGGGGGCACTGAAGCTTTCTTT TRBJ1-1 NA TRBV12-3/TRBV12-4 many
CSASPGAGASGLQFF TGCAGTGCTAGTCCCGGGGCGGGAGCCTCCGGTCTGCAGTTCTTC TRBJ2-1 TRBD2 TRBV20-1 many
CASSLAWVGDTQYF TGTGCCAGCAGCTTAGCCTGGGTAGGGGATACGCAGTATTTT TRBJ2-3 NA TRBV7-9 many
CSAKAGPSYEQYF TGCAGTGCTAAGGCGGGGCCCTCCTACGAGCAGTACTTC TRBJ2-7 NA TRBV20-1 NA
CASSHFAHENTGELFF TGTGCCAGCAGCCATTTCGCTCATGAGAACACCGGGGAGCTGTTTTTT TRBJ2-2 NA TRBV6-5 many
CASSQTGTSADTQYF TGTGCCAGCAGTCAGACCGGGACTAGCGCCGATACGCAGTATTTT TRBJ2-3 TRBD2 TRBV28 many
CASSSSGTGVYEQYF TGTGCCAGCAGCTCCTCCGGGACAGGGGTTTACGAGCAGTACTTC TRBJ2-7 TRBD1 TRBV7-9 few